A selection of T cell receptor beta chains follows, all from one sample in a study of pediatric ulcerative colitis. TCRdb's copy holds only in-frame clones and misses some; the assay was immunoSEQ multiplex PCR. The profile shows fewer than 13,000 clones, 80% to 90% of them singletons. Sequences were obtained from blood. The receptors come from a girl between 5 and 17 years old with moderate ulcerative colitis. Both conserved end residues are part of each CDR3. The order of the fields is V gene, clone size, J gene, D gene, CDR3 protein, CDR3 DNA. The D gene is left open where the match is weak. Clone size appears in some rows only: once, few, many, or a class for an expanded clone.

v_call: TRBV6-5
clone_size: .
j_call: TRBJ1-1
d_call: .
cdr3_aa: CASSYGPISANTEAFF
cdr3_nt: TGTGCCAGCAGTTACGGACCGATTTCGGCGAACACTGAAGCTTTCTTT

v_call: TRBV5-1
clone_size: .
j_call: TRBJ2-3
d_call: TRBD1
cdr3_aa: CASSPGQGFSDTQYF
cdr3_nt: TGCGCCAGCAGCCCAGGACAGGGTTTTTCAGATACGCAGTATTTT

v_call: TRBV2
clone_size: .
j_call: TRBJ1-5
d_call: .
cdr3_aa: CASTKRREDQPQHF
cdr3_nt: TGTGCCAGCACTAAGCGTAGGGAGGATCAGCCCCAGCATTTT

v_call: TRBV14
clone_size: few
j_call: TRBJ1-1
d_call: .
cdr3_aa: CASSPPTGSTEAFF
cdr3_nt: TGTGCCAGCAGCCCCCCAACAGGGTCCACTGAAGCTTTCTTT

v_call: TRBV5-1
clone_size: .
j_call: TRBJ1-4
d_call: TRBD1
cdr3_aa: CASSLGQGAREKLFF
cdr3_nt: TGCGCCAGCAGCCTAGGACAGGGGGCGAGAGAAAAACTGTTTTTT

v_call: TRBV4-2
clone_size: few
j_call: TRBJ2-7
d_call: .
cdr3_aa: CASSQESKVYYEQYF
cdr3_nt: TGTGCCAGCAGCCAAGAATCAAAGGTGTACTACGAGCAGTACTTC

v_call: TRBV30
clone_size: .
j_call: TRBJ2-4
d_call: .
cdr3_aa: CACRQLTKNIQYF
cdr3_nt: TGTGCCTGCCGTCAATTGACCAAAAACATTCAGTACTTC

v_call: TRBV7-9
clone_size: once
j_call: TRBJ2-7
d_call: .
cdr3_aa: CASDSNSYEQYF
cdr3_nt: TGTGCCAGCGATAGTAACTCCTACGAGCAGTACTTC

v_call: TRBV28
clone_size: once
j_call: TRBJ2-1
d_call: .
cdr3_aa: CASSLFSYNEQFF
cdr3_nt: TGTGCCAGCAGCCTATTTTCCTACAATGAGCAGTTCTTC

v_call: TRBV7-3
clone_size: .
j_call: TRBJ2-1
d_call: .
cdr3_aa: CASGNYNEQFF
cdr3_nt: TGTGCCAGCGGTAACTACAATGAGCAGTTCTTC

v_call: TRBV5-1
clone_size: .
j_call: TRBJ2-1
d_call: TRBD2
cdr3_aa: CASSSASGPLNEQFF
cdr3_nt: TGCGCCAGCAGCTCCGCTAGCGGCCCTCTCAATGAGCAGTTCTTC

v_call: TRBV7-6
clone_size: .
j_call: TRBJ1-5
d_call: .
cdr3_aa: CASSLRLNQPQHF
cdr3_nt: TGTGCCAGCAGCTTACGGCTCAATCAGCCCCAGCATTTT

v_call: TRBV2
clone_size: .
j_call: TRBJ2-5
d_call: TRBD2
cdr3_aa: CASRTGTSGELQETQYF
cdr3_nt: TGTGCCAGCAGAACCGGGACTAGCGGGGAACTTCAAGAGACCCAGTACTTC

v_call: TRBV9
clone_size: .
j_call: TRBJ2-7
d_call: .
cdr3_aa: CASSVAGQLPSYEQYF
cdr3_nt: TGTGCCAGCAGCGTAGCAGGACAGCTCCCCTCCTACGAGCAGTACTTC

v_call: TRBV5-8
clone_size: .
j_call: TRBJ1-6
d_call: .
cdr3_aa: CASSLGQANSPLHF
cdr3_nt: TGTGCCAGCAGCTTGGGGCAGGCTAATTCACCCCTCCACTTT

v_call: TRBV5-1
clone_size: .
j_call: TRBJ2-7
d_call: TRBD1
cdr3_aa: CASSSRTGGLVSYEQYF
cdr3_nt: TGCGCCAGCAGCTCTAGGACAGGGGGCCTTGTCTCCTACGAGCAGTACTTC